This paragraph covers one TCR beta chain sequence. This specimen belongs to a study of OX40 agonist ivuxolimab in advanced cancers. At the level of the study: Administration of intravenous ivuxolimab to patients occurred every 2 weeks at 0.01 to 10 mg/kg.

The method was immunoSEQ multiplex PCR; TCRdb's version includes in-frame clones alone and lacks a portion of them. The sample consists of roughly 41,000 clones, 88% of them appearing once. V was shortened by 0 bases and J by 5 bases, with 4 bases between the two germline ends. Germline V lookup: CDR1 LGHNA, CDR2 YNFKEQ. The CDR3 has 12 residues. The origin of this receptor is an adult with an advanced solid tumor such as melanoma, head and neck, liver or kidney cancer. The sequences come from CD4+ or CD8+ T cells sorted from blood, collected in a trial of the OX40 agonist ivuxolimab. This rearrangement joins TRBV4-2 to TRBJ2-5, with no clear D. In DNA, the CDR3 is TGTGCCAGCAGCCAAGAGGGGGAGACCCAGTACTTC. Protein: CASSQEGETQYF.